This entry lists 5 T cell receptor beta chains sequenced from one sample in a study of PD-1 blockade in classical Hodgkin lymphoma. TCRdb keeps only in-frame clones here, not all; method: immunoSEQ multiplex PCR. The table has about 32,000 clones, roughly four fifths seen once. Time point indicated: cycle 4 day 1 (C4D1), after about 6 weeks of nivolumab. Relapse was seen in all patients after autologous stem cell transplantation, and brentuximab vedotin exposure was variable. Specimen: peripheral blood mononuclear cells (PBMCs), collected before the fourth cycle of nivolumab. These receptors all come from a human donor with classical Hodgkin lymphoma.

The chain carries TRBV4-1 and TRBJ1-6, with 11 bases lining up with TRBD1. Germline V gene lookup returns CDR1 MGHRA and CDR2 YSYEKL. Trimming took 4 bases from V and 3 from J; bases not matched to a gene: 2. CDR3 length: 16 residues. CDR3 loop: CASSPGQGDYNSPLHF. The DNA of the CDR3 is TGCGCCAGCAGCCCGGGACAGGGGGACTATAATTCACCCCTCCACTTT.

V and J are TRBV6-5 and TRBJ1-2, with 9 bases fitting TRBD1. From germline, CDR1 is MNHEY and CDR2 SVGAGI. The CDR3 length is 13 residues. V lost 5 bases and J lost 7; bases outside the gene matches: 5. CDR3 bases: TGTGCCAGCAGTGGCGGGACAGGGTTTGGCTACACCTTC. The encoded protein is CASSGGTGFGYTF.

The chain employs TRBV25-1 and TRBJ1-4; D is possibly TRBD1 (5 bases). The ends were cut back, 2 bases at V and 8 bases at J, with 12 bases in the middle. Germline CDR1 reads MGHDK; CDR2 reads SYGVNS. This CDR3 has 14 residues. The CDR3 nucleotides are TGTGCCAGCAGTGAAGGGGCAGGGCGCGAAAAACTGTTTTTT. Translating it yields CASSEGAGREKLFF.

This chain links TRBV4-3 with TRBJ2-4, with D unresolved. The V gene lost 0 bases and the J gene lost 6 bases, with 15 bases spanning the gap. The V gene's germline CDR1 is LGHNA and CDR2 YSLEER. The CDR3 contains 16 residues. DNA for the CDR3: TGCGCCAGCAGCCAAGATTCCACGACCGTGAGAAACATTCAGTACTTC. Amino acids: CASSQDSTTVRNIQYF.

J is TRBJ1-5 and V is TRBV6-5; D unresolved. The CDR3 has 13 residues. The germline V gene encodes CDR1 MNHEY and CDR2 SVGAGI. The V end was cut by 5 bases, the J end by 6 bases, with 11 bases between. CDR3 in amino acids: CASSRWAGQPQHF. The DNA for the CDR3 is TGTGCCAGCAGTCGGTGGGCCGGTCAGCCCCAGCATTTT.